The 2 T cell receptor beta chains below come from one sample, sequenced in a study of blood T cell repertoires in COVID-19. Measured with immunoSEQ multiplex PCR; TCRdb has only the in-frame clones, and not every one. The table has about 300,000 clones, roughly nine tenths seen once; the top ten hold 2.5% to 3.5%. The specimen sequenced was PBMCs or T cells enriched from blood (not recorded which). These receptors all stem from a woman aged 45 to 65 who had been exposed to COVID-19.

The chain's CDR3 is CASSATGPGGAFF. The CDR3, as DNA: TGTGCCAGCAGCGCGACAGGGCCCGGCGGAGCTTTCTTT. The V and J genes are TRBV9 and TRBJ1-1; 7 bases map to TRBD1. CDR1 is SGDLS and CDR2 is YYNGEE in the germline V gene. This CDR3 comprises 13 residues. Unmatched junction bases numbered 9, after V lost 3 bases and J lost 10 bases.

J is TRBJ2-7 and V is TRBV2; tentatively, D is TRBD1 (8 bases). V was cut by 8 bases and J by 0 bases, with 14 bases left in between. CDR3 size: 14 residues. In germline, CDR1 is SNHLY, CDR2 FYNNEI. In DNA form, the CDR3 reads TGTGCCAGCGGGGGGGACAGGAGCTCCTACGAGCAGTACTTC. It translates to CASGGDRSSYEQYF.